Below are 23 T cell receptor beta chains sequenced from a single sample in a study of T cell responses to AZD1222 COVID-19 vaccine. Measured with immunoSEQ multiplex PCR; TCRdb has only the in-frame clones, and not every one. Of over 100,000 clones listed, about 86% were seen once; the top ten hold about 9.7%. The sequences come from peripheral blood, collected on day 0 of AZD1222 vaccination. Receptors were obtained from an adult in good health.

This clone has only a few counts. The CDR3 loop is CASSLTMEGYYEQYF. The CDR3 DNA reads as TGTGCCAGCAGCTTAACGATGGAGGGATACTACGAGCAGTACTTC. The chain links TRBV13 to TRBJ2-7; TRBD2 might be the D (6 bases). V lost 2 bases, J lost 3 bases, and 14 bases lay in between. This CDR3 spans 15 amino acids. CDR1 and CDR2 from the germline V gene are PRHDT and FYEKMQ (reference sequence).

The V and J genes are TRBV7-6 and TRBJ1-4; D gene unclear. Between the trimmed V and J ends, which lost 1 base and 5 bases, there was a span of 14 bases. The CDR3 runs to 16 residues. Germline CDR1 reads SGHVS; CDR2 reads FNYEAQ. The CDR3 sequence: CASSLGIGQINEKLFF. DNA of the CDR3: TGTGCCAGCAGCTTAGGAATCGGCCAGATCAATGAAAAACTGTTTTTT.

This chain links TRBV18 with TRBJ2-5; TRBD2 aligns across 7 bases. With V trimmed by 1 base and J by 2 bases, 4 bases remained unmatched. Per germline, CDR1 KGHSH and CDR2 LQKENI. This CDR3 comprises 15 residues. The CDR3 loop is CASSPRVGGQETQYF. The DNA for the CDR3 is TGTGCCAGCTCACCACGAGTCGGGGGGCAAGAGACCCAGTACTTC.

This clone was recorded a few times. This sequence joins TRBV2 and TRBJ1-1; 7 nucleotides agree with TRBD1. The CDR3 runs to 14 residues. J lost 1 base, V lost 8 bases, and 7 bases had no gene match. CDR1 and CDR2 (germline): SNHLY, FYNNEI. The chain's CDR3 is CASGKNRGNTEAFF. In nucleotides, the CDR3 is TGTGCCAGCGGCAAAAACAGGGGGAACACTGAAGCTTTCTTT.

J is TRBJ2-1 and V is TRBV25-1; 7 positions match TRBD2. J was trimmed by 1 base and V by 6 bases; bases with no gene match: 9. The CDR3 covers 16 residues. The germline gives CDR1 MGHDK, CDR2 SYGVNS. CDR3 region: CASSGRGGGSYNEQFF. In DNA form, the CDR3 reads TGTGCCAGCAGCGGAAGGGGCGGGGGATCCTACAATGAGCAGTTCTTC.

The rearrangement links TRBV2 to TRBJ1-1; D gene ambiguous. The V and J ends lost 8 bases and 1 base respectively, with 8 bases between them. This CDR3 comprises 12 residues. The V gene's germline CDR1 is SNHLY and CDR2 FYNNEI. The chain's CDR3 is CASDRSNTEAFF. CDR3 nucleotide sequence: TGTGCCAGCGATCGGTCGAACACTGAAGCTTTCTTT.

The chain links TRBV7-3 to TRBJ2-5, with 7 positions matching TRBD2. The CDR3 consists of 15 residues. Germline assignment: CDR1 SGHTA and CDR2 FQGTGA. The trim removed 5 bases at V and 4 bases at J, leaving 10 bases unmatched. CDR3 DNA sequence: TGTGCCAGCAGCCTCCAGAGCGGGAAGGGAGAGACCCAGTACTTC. Translating it yields CASSLQSGKGETQYF. The whole variable domain, remainder taken from reference TRBV7-3 and TRBJ2-5, is GAGVSQTPSNKVTEKGKYVELRCDPISGHTALYWYRQSLGQGPEFLIYFQGTGAADDSGLPNDRFFAVRPEGSVSTLKIQRTERGDSAVYLCASSLQSGKGETQYFGPGTRLLVL.

The gene calls are TRBV7-9 and TRBJ1-1, with 8 nucleotides matching TRBD1. J lost 5 bases, V lost 5 bases, and 7 bases had no gene match. Germline V gene data show CDR1 as SEHNR and CDR2 as FQNEAQ (reference sequence). The CDR3 covers 14 residues. The CDR3 region has the DNA TGTGCCAGCAGCATTCAGGGGGCGGGAACTGAAGCTTTCTTT. This translates into CASSIQGAGTEAFF.

This clone was seen only a few times. The V and J genes are TRBV6-5 and TRBJ1-6, with TRBD1 as a possible D gene (6 bases). V was pared by 6 bases and J by 9 bases, with 15 bases between. Germline CDR1 MNHEY, CDR2 SVGAGI. This CDR3 contains 14 residues. The CDR3 spells CASRTDRRGSPLHF. CDR3 DNA: TGTGCCAGCAGAACCGACAGGAGGGGTTCACCCCTCCACTTT.

The chain joins TRBV4-3 to TRBJ2-7, with 7 bases aligning to TRBD2. With 0 bases clipped from V and 0 bases from J, the junction kept 5 bases outside the gene matches. Germline CDR1 and CDR2: LGHNA and YSLEER. The CDR3 covers 16 residues. The chain's CDR3 is CASSQDPGGSSYEQYF. The CDR3 DNA sequence: TGCGCCAGCAGCCAAGATCCGGGGGGTAGCTCCTACGAGCAGTACTTC.

This clone was detected only once. V gene TRBV29-1 combines with J gene TRBJ1-2; D not resolved. CDR1 and CDR2 (germline): SQVTM, ANQGSEA. The CDR3 extends over 12 amino acids. V lost 7 bases, J lost 8 bases, and 17 bases lay in between. CDR3 in amino acids: CSAAGPTDGYTF. The CDR3, as DNA: TGCAGCGCTGCGGGCCCCACCGACGGCTACACCTTC.

By proportion, this clone is medium-sized. The gene calls are TRBV9 and TRBJ2-1, with 10 bases aligning to TRBD2. Losses at the gene ends were 0 bases for V and 4 bases for J; bases not matched to a gene: 13. CDR1 and CDR2 (germline): SGDLS, YYNGEE. CDR3 size: 19 residues. CDR3 residues: CASSVAWGASGRGYNEQFF. As DNA, the CDR3 is TGTGCCAGCAGCGTAGCTTGGGGGGCTAGCGGGAGAGGTTACAATGAGCAGTTCTTC.

This clone was found once. The gene calls are TRBV5-1 and TRBJ1-2; 12 nucleotides match TRBD1. Trimming cost V 1 base and J 7 bases; bases outside gene matches: 17. Germline CDR1 SGHRS, CDR2 YFSETQ. CDR3 length: 19 amino acids. The chain's CDR3 is CASSLLHVLPGQGASGYTF. In DNA form, the CDR3 reads TGCGCCAGCAGCTTGCTTCACGTACTACCGGGACAGGGGGCTTCTGGCTACACCTTC.

This clone was detected only a few times. The J gene is TRBJ1-1, the V gene TRBV5-1; D is uncertain. CDR3 length: 15 amino acids. The germline V and J ends were trimmed by 4 bases and 6 bases, with 19 bases remaining between them. Germline CDR1 SGHRS, CDR2 YFSETQ. The CDR3 spells CASSAGTPIWPEAFF. The CDR3, as DNA: TGCGCCAGCAGCGCCGGTACCCCAATTTGGCCTGAAGCTTTCTTT.

The CDR3 sequence is CASSELGGGNEQFF. The CDR3, as DNA: TGTGCCAGCAGTGAATTAGGAGGGGGCAATGAGCAGTTCTTC. The chain links TRBV6-1 to TRBJ2-1; D may match TRBD1 or TRBD2 (6 bases each). This CDR3 is built from 14 residues. Germline lookup yields CDR1 MNHNS and CDR2 SASEGT. V was shortened by 2 bases and J by 6 bases, with 11 bases between the two germline ends.

The chain joins TRBV6-5 to TRBJ2-1, with TRBD2 matching 12 bases. Germline V CDR1 and CDR2: MNHEY, SVGAGI. The V and J ends lost 6 bases and 7 bases, in that order; junction bases with no gene match: 7. CDR3 length: 15 residues. CDR3 residues: CASRPGTSGRNEQFF. The CDR3 DNA reads as TGTGCCAGCAGACCCGGGACTAGCGGGCGGAATGAGCAGTTCTTC.

The rearrangement uses TRBV3-1 (or the pseudogene TRBV3-2) and TRBJ2-2, with D possibly TRBD2 on 6 matching bases. The CDR3 is 17 amino acids. From germline, CDR1 is LGHDT and CDR2 YNNKEL (reference sequence). V shed 4 bases and J shed 5 bases, with 20 bases lying between them. DNA of the CDR3: TGTGCCAGCAGCCCGCTGGTGGGCGGGATTAGTACCGGGGAGCTGTTTTTT. Protein product: CASSPLVGGISTGELFF.

In DNA form, the CDR3 reads TGTGCCAGCAGGGAACTACAAGGGACGGTGAACACTGAAGCTTTCTTT. Translating gives CASRELQGTVNTEAFF. The chain links TRBV6-1 to TRBJ1-1; TRBD1 might be the D (5 bases). Per germline, CDR1 MNHNS and CDR2 SASEGT. V dropped 6 bases and J dropped 0 bases, with 17 bases sitting between them. The CDR3 length is 16 residues.

The chain carries TRBV18 and TRBJ2-7; 7 positions match TRBD2. Germline trimming cut 4 bases from V and 7 bases from J; bases unmatched to any gene: 10. Germline V gives CDR1 KGHSH, CDR2 LQKENI. The CDR3 contains 14 residues. This chain's CDR3 is CASSLPGEGREQYF. The DNA for the CDR3 is TGTGCCAGCTCACTCCCCGGGGAGGGCAGGGAGCAGTACTTC.

This clone was observed many times. The V gene is TRBV7-2, the J gene TRBJ1-5; maybe TRBD1 (6 bases). CDR1 is SGHTA, CDR2 FQGNSA, per germline. Trimming cost V 2 bases and J 4 bases, with 6 bases left between them. This CDR3 has 13 amino acids. DNA for the CDR3: TGTGCCAGCAGCTTACAGGGGAATCAGCCCCAGCATTTT. Its translation: CASSLQGNQPQHF.

The CDR3 reads CASRDLFGNEQYF. The CDR3 region has the DNA TGCGCCAGCAGGGACCTGTTTGGAAACGAGCAGTACTTC. This rearrangement joins TRBV5-1 to TRBJ2-7, with D unresolved. The CDR3 is made up of 13 amino acids. CDR1 is SGHRS, CDR2 YFSETQ, per germline. Trimming shortened V by 5 bases and J by 5 bases, and 14 bases separated the two germline ends.

The V call is TRBV19, the J call TRBJ2-3, with D maybe TRBD1 (6 bases). This CDR3 is 15 amino acids long. Germline V gives CDR1 LNHDA, CDR2 SQIVND (reference sequence). The V end was cut by 3 bases, the J end by 4 bases, with 14 bases between. CDR3 protein: CASSIEADSPDTQYF. CDR3 sequence (DNA): TGTGCCAGTAGTATCGAGGCGGACAGCCCAGATACGCAGTATTTT.

J is TRBJ2-7 and V is TRBV28; D could derive from TRBD1 or TRBD2 (6 bases each). V was trimmed by 4 bases and J by 2 bases, leaving 18 bases between them. Germline V lookup: CDR1 MDHEN, CDR2 SYDVKM. The CDR3 is 16 amino acids. Here the CDR3 DNA reads TGTGCCAGCAGTTCCCCGGGGGCGCCCTCCCCCTACGAGCAGTACTTC. This translates into CASSSPGAPSPYEQYF.